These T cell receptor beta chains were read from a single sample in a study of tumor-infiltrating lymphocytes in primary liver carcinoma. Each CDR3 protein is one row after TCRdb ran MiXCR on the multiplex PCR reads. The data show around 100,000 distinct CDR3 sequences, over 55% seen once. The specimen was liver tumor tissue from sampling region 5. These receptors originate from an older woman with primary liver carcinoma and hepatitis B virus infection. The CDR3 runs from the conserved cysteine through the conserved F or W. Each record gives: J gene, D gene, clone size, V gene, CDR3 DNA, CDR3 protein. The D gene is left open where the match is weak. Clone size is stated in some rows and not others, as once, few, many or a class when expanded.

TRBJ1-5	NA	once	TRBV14	TGTGCCAGCAGCCAAAGGCCTTTGAATCATCCCCAGCATTTT	CASSQRPLNHPQHF
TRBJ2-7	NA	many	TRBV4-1	TGCGCCAGCAGGAGACAAGACAGAGCCTACGAGCAGTACTTC	CASRRQDRAYEQYF
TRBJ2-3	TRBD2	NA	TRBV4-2	TGTGCCAACAGACAAGATCGGGGTAGCGGGACAGATACGCAGTATTTT	CANRQDRGSGTDTQYF
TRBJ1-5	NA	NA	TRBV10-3	TGTGCCATCAGTGAGATGAATCAGTCCCAGCATTTT	CAISEMNQSQHF
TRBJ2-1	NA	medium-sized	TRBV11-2	TGTGCCAGCAGCCTGCAGCGGAGCTCCTACAATGAGCAGTTCTTC	CASSLQRSSYNEQFF
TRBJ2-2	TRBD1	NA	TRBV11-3	TGTGCCAACAGGGGAGCTAGGGCGACAGGGGAGCTGTTTTTT	CANRGARATGELFF
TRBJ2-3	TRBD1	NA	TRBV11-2	TGTGCTAGCAGCTTAGCCGGACAGGTGATCACAGATACGGAGTATTTT	CASSLAGQVITDTEYF
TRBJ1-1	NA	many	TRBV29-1	TGCAGCGTTGAAGACTTAGGGGGTAGGACTGAAGCTTTCTTT	CSVEDLGGRTEAFF
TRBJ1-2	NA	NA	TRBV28	TGTGCCAGCACTTTCGTCGCCAGGGTAACGTTTAACTATGGCTACACCTTC	CASTFVARVTFNYGYTF
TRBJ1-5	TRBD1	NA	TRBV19	TGTGCCAGTAGTATAGGAGGAGGACAGGGAGGGCAGCCCCAGCATTTT	CASSIGGGQGGQPQHF
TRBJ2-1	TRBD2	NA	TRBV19	TGTGCCAGTAGTCTAGCGGGAGAATCTGAGCAGTTCTTC	CASSLAGESEQFF
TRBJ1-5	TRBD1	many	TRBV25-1	TGTGCCAGCCGGGACAGGGTTTCCAATCAGCCCCAGCATTTT	CASRDRVSNQPQHF
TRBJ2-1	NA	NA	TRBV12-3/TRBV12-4	TGTGCCAGCAGTTTAGGGGGTAGCGCCTCCTACAATGAGCAGTTCTTC	CASSLGGSASYNEQFF
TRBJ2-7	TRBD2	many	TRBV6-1	TGTGCCAGCAGTGTGTTTTCGGGAGGCCCCTCCTACGAGCAGTACTTC	CASSVFSGGPSYEQYF
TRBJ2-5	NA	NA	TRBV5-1	TGCGCCAGCAGCATCAGGGGTCCTCCAGAGACCCATTACTTC	CASSIRGPPETHYF
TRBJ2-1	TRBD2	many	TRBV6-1	TGTGCCAGCAGAGGACTAGCGCTATACAATGAGCAGTTCTTC	CASRGLALYNEQFF
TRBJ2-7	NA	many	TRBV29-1	TGCAGCGTTCGTCAGCCTCTTTCCTACGAGCAGTACTTC	CSVRQPLSYEQYF
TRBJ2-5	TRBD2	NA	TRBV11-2	TGTACCAGTAGCTACTCCCGTGATAGCGGGAGAGAGACCCAGTACTTC	CTSSYSRDSGRETQYF
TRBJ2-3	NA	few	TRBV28	TGTGCCAGCAGTCTGACAGATACGCAGTATTTT	CASSLTDTQYF
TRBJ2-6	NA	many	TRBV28	TGTGCCAGCAGTACCTACACGAGCTCTGGGGCCAACGTCCTGACTTTC	CASSTYTSSGANVLTF
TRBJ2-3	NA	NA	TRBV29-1	TGCAGCGTTGGGAGCAGGACCCACACAGATACGCAGTATTTT	CSVGSRTHTDTQYF
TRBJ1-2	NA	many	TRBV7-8	TGTGCCAGCAGCTTAAGTCGGGAAAATGGCTACACCTTC	CASSLSRENGYTF
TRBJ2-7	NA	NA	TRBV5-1	TGCATCAGCAGCTTGGACAGCCAAGCCTACGAGCAGTACTTC	CISSLDSQAYEQYF
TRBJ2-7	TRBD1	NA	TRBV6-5	TGTGCCAGCAGTACCCCCTGGGACAGCCACTACGACCAGTACTTC	CASSTPWDSHYDQYF
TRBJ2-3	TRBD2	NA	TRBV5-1	TGCGCCAGCAGCTTGGAAGGGGTGACTAGCGGGAGGTCCACATATGCGCAGTATTTT	CASSLEGVTSGRSTYAQYF
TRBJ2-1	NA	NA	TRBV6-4	TGTGCCAGCAGTGACGGGGCGAGGATGGGTGAGCAGTTCTTC	CASSDGARMGEQFF
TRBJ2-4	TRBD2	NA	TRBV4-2	TGTGCCAGCAGCCAAGATTGGGGTAGCGGGGGAACGCAGTACTTC	CASSQDWGSGGTQYF
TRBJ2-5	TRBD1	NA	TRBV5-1	TGCGCCAGCAGCACCGGGACAGGGGGCGCGGCGACCCAATACTTC	CASSTGTGGAATQYF
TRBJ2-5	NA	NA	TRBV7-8	TGTGCCAGCAGCCCTCGGGACGGACCGACTTCGACCCAATACTTC	CASSPRDGPTSTQYF
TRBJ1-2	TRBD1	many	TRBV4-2	TGTGCCAGCAGCCAAGATCCCGGGCAGGGGGCGCGTGGCTACACCTTC	CASSQDPGQGARGYTF
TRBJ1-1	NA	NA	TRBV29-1	TGCAGCGTTGCCTGGGGCGGTACTGAAGCTTTCTTT	CSVAWGGTEAFF
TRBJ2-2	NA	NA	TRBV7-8	TGTGCCAGCAACTTATTTAGCGGGACAGACACCGGGGAGCTGTTTTTT	CASNLFSGTDTGELFF
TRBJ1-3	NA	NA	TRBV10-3	TGTGCCATCAGGGAAAGCTCTGGAAACACCATATATTTT	CAIRESSGNTIYF
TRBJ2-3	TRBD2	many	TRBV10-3	TGTGCCATCAGTCGAATAGCGGGAGATACGCAGTATTTT	CAISRIAGDTQYF
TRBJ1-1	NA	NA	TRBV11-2	TGTGCCAGCAGCCCACATCAGCACGAACACCTTCGATTTTGGGGCTATGAAGATTTCTTT	CASSPHQHEHLRFWGYEDFF